These T cell receptor beta chains were read from a single sample in a study of OX40 agonist ivuxolimab in advanced cancers. TCRdb keeps only in-frame clones here, not all; method: immunoSEQ multiplex PCR. The sample holds 80,000 to 85,000 clones, just over 85% seen once. Sample: CD4+ or CD8+ T cells sorted from blood, taken in a trial of the OX40 agonist ivuxolimab. These receptors were collected from an adult with an advanced solid tumor such as melanoma, head and neck, liver or kidney cancer. Each CDR3 is given without its conserved first and last residue. A D gene is named only where the DNA matches it firmly.

TRBD2 | TRBJ2-7 | TRBV2 | ASRGSGRAAYEQY
- | TRBJ1-1 | TRBV4-2 | ASSQDRYTEAF
TRBD1 | TRBJ2-1 | TRBV9 | ASSVAYRGLYNEQF
- | TRBJ1-5 | TRBV7-9 | ASSLGLSNQPQH
- | TRBJ1-4 | TRBV5-4 | ASSLAGTQGRGEKLF
- | TRBJ2-7 | TRBV5-6 | ASSSGAFSYEQY
- | TRBJ1-3 | TRBV6-1 | ASREQGSGNTIY
- | TRBJ2-7 | TRBV4-3 | ASSQDTAGSYEQY
- | TRBJ1-3 | TRBV14 | ASSQSHTIY
- | TRBJ1-5 | TRBV7-9 | ASSRSGDQPQH
- | TRBJ2-1 | TRBV4-3 | ASSQGGPSFGGEQF
TRBD2 | TRBJ2-3 | TRBV5-1 | ASSFGGVTDTQY
- | TRBJ1-1 | TRBV10-3 | AISVRGEGTEAF
TRBD2 | TRBJ2-1 | TRBV30 | AWVAGGGLYNEQF
- | TRBJ1-5 | TRBV6-5 | ASSYSERAQPQH
- | TRBJ2-1 | TRBV5-1 | ASSLGVGPTYEQF
- | TRBJ1-2 | TRBV6-1 | ASSELPNQAGYT
- | TRBJ2-7 | TRBV6-5 | ASSSSAGGRYEQY
- | TRBJ2-5 | TRBV11-3 | ASSLGRETQY
- | TRBJ1-2 | TRBV6-5 | ASSYSDRSLGYT
TRBD1 | TRBJ2-7 | TRBV6-5 | ASSYRGRFNYEQY
- | TRBJ2-2 | TRBV5-1 | ASSRDGGTGELF
- | TRBJ1-6 | TRBV2 | ASSGTAYNSPLH
TRBD2 | TRBJ2-7 | TRBV4-1 | ASSLTTSGQFEQY
TRBD2 | TRBJ2-1 | TRBV6-6 | ASSSSGSYRNEQF
- | TRBJ2-7 | TRBV11-2 | ASSFQGHEKYEQY
- | TRBJ2-2 | TRBV30 | AFQRTNTGELF
- | TRBJ2-3 | TRBV5-1 | ASGWGRETDTQY
- | TRBJ2-1 | TRBV5-1 | ASSLSVSSYNEQF
TRBD1 | TRBJ1-1 | TRBV27 | ASRPGTGANTEAF
TRBD2 | TRBJ2-2 | TRBV5-1 | ASSLGTSGSDTGELF
- | TRBJ2-7 | TRBV6-5 | ASSYDWWGGNEQY
- | TRBJ2-5 | TRBV6-5 | ASSYSTGQETQY
TRBD1 | TRBJ1-5 | TRBV11-2 | ASSLDWGGGQPQH
TRBD2 | TRBJ2-7 | TRBV9 | ASSASGSTFYEQY